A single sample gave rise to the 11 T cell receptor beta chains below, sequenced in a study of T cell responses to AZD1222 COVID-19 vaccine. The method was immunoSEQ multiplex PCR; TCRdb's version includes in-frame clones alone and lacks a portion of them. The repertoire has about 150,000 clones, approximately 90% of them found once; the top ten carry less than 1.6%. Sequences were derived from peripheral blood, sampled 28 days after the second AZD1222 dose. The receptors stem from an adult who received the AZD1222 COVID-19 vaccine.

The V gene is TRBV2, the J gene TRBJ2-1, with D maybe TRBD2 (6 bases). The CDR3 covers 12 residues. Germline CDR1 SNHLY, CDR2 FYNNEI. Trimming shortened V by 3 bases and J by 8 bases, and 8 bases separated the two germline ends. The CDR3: CASSEGDYEQFF. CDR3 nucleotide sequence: TGTGCCAGCAGTGAGGGGGACTATGAGCAGTTCTTC.

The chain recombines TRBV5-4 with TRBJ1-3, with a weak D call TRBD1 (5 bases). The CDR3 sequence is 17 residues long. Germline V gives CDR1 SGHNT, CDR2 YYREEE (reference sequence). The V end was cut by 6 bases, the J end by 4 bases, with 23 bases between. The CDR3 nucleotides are TGTGCCAGCACCCCGGGCCTCCAGGGTACCGCCGGAAACACCATATATTTT. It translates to CASTPGLQGTAGNTIYF.

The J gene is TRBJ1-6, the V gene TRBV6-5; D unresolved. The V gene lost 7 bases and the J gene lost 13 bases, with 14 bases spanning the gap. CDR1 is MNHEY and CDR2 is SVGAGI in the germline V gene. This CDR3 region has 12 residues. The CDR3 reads CASKVGSSPLHF. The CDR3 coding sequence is TGTGCCAGCAAGGTGGGCAGTAGTCCCCTCCACTTT.

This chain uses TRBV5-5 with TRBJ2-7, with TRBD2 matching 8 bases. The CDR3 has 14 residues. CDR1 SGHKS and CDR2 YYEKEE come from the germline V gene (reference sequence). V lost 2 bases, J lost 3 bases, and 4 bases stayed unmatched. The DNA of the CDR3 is TGTGCCAGCAGCTTAAGCGGGAGTATCTACGAGCAGTACTTC. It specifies CASSLSGSIYEQYF.

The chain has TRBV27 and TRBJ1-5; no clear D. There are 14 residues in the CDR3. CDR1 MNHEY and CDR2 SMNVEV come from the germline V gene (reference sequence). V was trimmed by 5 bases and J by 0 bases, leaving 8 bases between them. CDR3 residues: CASSGGYSNQPQHF. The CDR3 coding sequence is TGTGCCAGCAGTGGCGGATATAGCAATCAGCCCCAGCATTTT.

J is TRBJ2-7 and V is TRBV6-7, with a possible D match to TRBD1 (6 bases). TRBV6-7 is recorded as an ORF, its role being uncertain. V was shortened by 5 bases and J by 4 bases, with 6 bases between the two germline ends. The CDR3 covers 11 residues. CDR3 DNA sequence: TGTGCCAGCAGTGACAGGTACGAGCAGTACTTC. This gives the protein CASSDRYEQYF.

The CDR3 region is CASSTEDRGDEQYF. In DNA, the CDR3 is TGTGCCAGCAGCACGGAGGACAGGGGTGACGAGCAGTACTTC. The V call is TRBV13, the J call TRBJ2-7; TRBD1 agrees at 9 bases. The CDR3 is made up of 14 amino acids. In germline, CDR1 is PRHDT, CDR2 FYEKMQ (reference sequence). The trim removed 5 bases at V and 5 bases at J, leaving 7 bases unmatched. The whole variable domain, remainder taken from reference TRBV13 and TRBJ2-7, is AAGVIQSPRHLIKEKRETATLKCYPIPRHDTVYWYQQGPGQDPQFLISFYEKMQSDKGSIPDRFSAQQFSDYHSELNMSSLELGDSALYFCASSTEDRGDEQYFGPGTRLTVT.

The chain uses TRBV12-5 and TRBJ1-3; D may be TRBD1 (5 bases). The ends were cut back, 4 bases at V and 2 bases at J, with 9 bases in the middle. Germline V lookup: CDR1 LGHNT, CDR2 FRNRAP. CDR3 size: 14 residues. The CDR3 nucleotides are TGTGCTAGTGGTTCCGGGACCCCTGGAAACACCATATATTTT. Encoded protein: CASGSGTPGNTIYF. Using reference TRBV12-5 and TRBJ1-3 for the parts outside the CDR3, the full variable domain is DARVTQTPRHKVTEMGQEVTMRCQPILGHNTVFWYRQTMMQGLELLAYFRNRAPLDDSGMPKDRFSAEMPDATLATLKIQPSEPRDSAVYFCASGSGTPGNTIYFGEGSWLTVV.

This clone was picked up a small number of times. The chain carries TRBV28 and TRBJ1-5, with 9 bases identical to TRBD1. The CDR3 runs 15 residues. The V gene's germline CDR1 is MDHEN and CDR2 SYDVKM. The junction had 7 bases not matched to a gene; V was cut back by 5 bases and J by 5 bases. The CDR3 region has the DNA TGTGCCAGCAGTACGTACCGACAGGGGGATCAGCCCCAGCATTTT. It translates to CASSTYRQGDQPQHF.

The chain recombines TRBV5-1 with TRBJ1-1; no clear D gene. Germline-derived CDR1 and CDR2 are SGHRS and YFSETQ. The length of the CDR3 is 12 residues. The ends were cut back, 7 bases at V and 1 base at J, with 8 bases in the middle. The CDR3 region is CASAEQNTEAFF. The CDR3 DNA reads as TGCGCCAGCGCGGAACAGAACACTGAAGCTTTCTTT.

Here the CDR3 DNA reads TGTGCCAGTAGTCAGGGGACAGCGAATCAGCCCCAGCATTTT. Its protein product is CASSQGTANQPQHF. This chain connects TRBV19 to TRBJ1-5; TRBD1 matches at 7 bases. Per the germline V gene, CDR1 is LNHDA and CDR2 is SQIVND (reference sequence). CDR3 length equals 14 residues. V trimming: 5 bases; J trimming: 4 bases; junction bases outside the gene matches: 5.